These 13 T cell receptor beta chains share one sample of origin, sequenced in a study of Graves' ophthalmopathy and Graves' hyperthyroidism. From RNA, the CDR3 regions of TCR beta chains were amplified and sequenced. In the first round, RT-PCR was carried out with HTBI primers, and a multiplex PCR formed the second round. TCRdb itself ran the multiplex PCR reads through MiXCR, one entry per CDR3 protein. Among hundreds of thousands of distinct CDR3 sequences listed, about 20% were seen once. Sequencing input: peripheral blood. The receptors derive from a woman under 30 with stable Graves' hyperthyroidism. Some clones in this sample may be carry-over from other donors' samples.

This clonotype has just a few counts. This may arise from a read error, as a much more abundant clone is one base away. The chain is built from TRBV5-1 and TRBJ2-6, with TRBD1 matching over 7 bases. The CDR3 has 16 residues. In germline, CDR1 is SGHRS, CDR2 YFSETQ. This CDR3 reads CASSGDSSSGVNVLTF. In nucleotides, the CDR3 is TGCGCCAGCAGCGGGGACAGCAGCTCTGGGGTCAACGTCCTGACTTTC.

The table lists this clonotype with many counts. The chain recombines TRBV19 with TRBJ1-1; the D is unclear. CDR1 is LNHDA, CDR2 SQIVND, per germline (reference sequence). The CDR3 is 14 residues long. Trimming pared 0 bases from V and 8 bases from J, leaving 13 bases between. Written as DNA, the CDR3 is TGTGCCAGTAGTATAGATCGTTGGAACGGAGAAGCTTTCTTT. This translates into CASSIDRWNGEAFF.

J is TRBJ2-5 and V is TRBV29-1; D is uncertain. Germline V gives CDR1 SQVTM, CDR2 ANQGSEA. Trimming pared 5 bases from V and 5 bases from J, leaving 6 bases between. The CDR3 contains 10 residues. Here the CDR3 reads CSVFWETQYF. CDR3 DNA sequence: TGCAGCGTTTTTTGGGAGACCCAGTACTTC.

This clonotype was picked up many times. Its ends do not fully match the called genes, so a read error is possible. The rearrangement links TRBV6-1 to TRBJ2-7; D is undetermined. This CDR3 is built from 16 residues. CDR1 MNHNS and CDR2 SASEGT come from the germline V gene. DNA of the CDR3: TGTGCCAGCGGTGACCAAAGGGATTACCTCTCCTACGAGCAGTACTTC. This sequence encodes CASGDQRDYLSYEQYF.

This clonotype was counted many times. The CDR3 loop reads CASGLPPHLPGYTF. CDR3 sequence (DNA): TGTGCTAGTGGTTTGCCCCCCCATTTACCTGGCTACACCTTC. The chain employs TRBV12-5 and TRBJ1-2, with unresolved D. With 2 bases removed from V and 7 bases from J, the gap between germline ends came to 14 bases. Germline values: CDR1 LGHNT, CDR2 FRNRAP. This CDR3 is 14 amino acids long.

This clonotype occurred many times. The chain uses TRBV6-4 and TRBJ1-2; 7 bases map to TRBD1. Germline V gene sequence: CDR1 MRHNA, CDR2 SNTAGT. Trimming took 5 bases from V and 2 from J; bases not matched to a gene: 14. This CDR3 region has 17 residues. CDR3 in DNA: TGTGCCAGCAGTAGACAGGGATCCTACTTGATAAACTATGGCTACACCTTC. Protein: CASSRQGSYLINYGYTF.

This clonotype was observed many times. The chain recombines TRBV28 with TRBJ1-5; a weak D match, TRBD1 (5 bases). The CDR3 has 15 residues. CDR1 MDHEN and CDR2 SYDVKM come from the germline V gene. V lost 6 bases and J lost 6, with 18 bases in between. The CDR3, as DNA: TGTGCCAGCAGCCGTGGGGGAGAGGGACGTCAGCCCCAGCATTTT. Residues: CASSRGGEGRQPQHF.

Ten or more counts support this clonotype. The chain joins TRBV6-1 to TRBJ1-5, with TRBD1 identical over 7 bases. This CDR3 spans 13 amino acids. Germline values: CDR1 MNHNS, CDR2 SASEGT. Trimming removed 5 bases from V and 12 bases from J; junction bases left unmatched: 10. The CDR3 DNA sequence: TGTGCCAGCAGTCTCTCAGGGGGAAGGCTCCAGCATTTT. This gives the protein CASSLSGGRLQHF.

This clonotype was seen a handful of times. V gene TRBV3-1 combines with J gene TRBJ1-2; D remains ambiguous. V was cut by 1 base and J by 7 bases, with 7 bases left in between. The CDR3 runs 12 residues. The germline gives CDR1 LGHDT, CDR2 YNNKEL (reference sequence). CDR3 DNA sequence: TGTGCCAGCAGCCAAGGTTCAAGTGGCTACACCTTC. Translating gives CASSQGSSGYTF.

This clonotype was recorded at least ten times. The rearrangement links TRBV6-5 to TRBJ1-5; tentatively, D is TRBD1 (6 bases). The length of the CDR3 is 14 residues. Germline CDR1 and CDR2: MNHEY and SVGAGI. V shed 5 bases and J shed 7 bases, with 15 bases lying between them. The CDR3 region has the DNA TGTGCCAGCAGTATTTTACAGGGCCGCCAGCCCCAGCATTTT. Translating gives CASSILQGRQPQHF.

This clonotype has only a few counts. This chain uses TRBV7-9 with TRBJ2-5; D may be TRBD1 or TRBD2 (5 bases each). The CDR3 runs 14 residues. Trimming left V 3 bases short and J 0 bases short, with 8 bases between. From germline, CDR1 is SEHNR and CDR2 FQNEAQ (reference sequence). The CDR3 reads CASSFGTHQETQYF. The CDR3 DNA follows: TGTGCCAGCAGCTTTGGGACCCACCAAGAGACCCAGTACTTC.

The rearrangement joins TRBV6-1 to TRBJ1-2; 9 bases map to TRBD1. Germline CDR1 reads MNHNS; CDR2 reads SASEGT. This CDR3 comprises 16 residues. The V segment lost 1 base and the J segment 4 bases; nucleotides outside the gene matches: 7. The CDR3, as DNA: TGTGCCAGCAGTGAAGAATACAGGGGGCTTGGCTATGGCTACACCTTC. Its translation is CASSEEYRGLGYGYTF.

The table lists this clonotype with many counts. V and J are TRBV15 and TRBJ1-2; D is unclear. CDR1 and CDR2 (germline): LNHNV, YYDKDF (reference sequence). V lost 10 bases and J lost 2, with 17 bases in between. The CDR3 is made up of 14 amino acids. The CDR3 loop is CAIRSTTANYGYTF. The CDR3 nucleotides read TGTGCCATCCGAAGTACAACAGCAAACTATGGCTACACCTTC.